This TCR beta chain was recovered during a study of T cells in narcolepsy. Study observations and caveats: HCRT-specific and TRIB2-specific autoreactive clonotypes appeared among same-patient CSF and blood CD4+ clonotypes. Autoreactive clonotypes reportedly recurred in blood of same and different patients, not controls. Some memory CD4+ repertoires had no autoreactive clone sequences.

Remarks on this clone: The antigen remains unidentified.

Trimming cost V 5 bases and J 4 bases; bases outside gene matches: 12. The CDR3 runs 16 residues. Germline V gene data show CDR1 as SGHTA and CDR2 as FQGNSA. Here immunoSEQ multiplex PCR was the method, and the copy in TCRdb shows in-frame clones only, minus some. The sample records around 25,000 clones, over 65% being singletons. This TCR was recovered from a human donor in good health. V usage is TRBV7-2 and J usage is TRBJ2-5; 8 nucleotides agree with TRBD2. The sample consisted of memory (CD45RA-) CD4+ T cells from blood. The DNA of the CDR3 is TGTGCCAGCAGCGCAATGGGAGCGGGAGTTCTAGAGACCCAGTACTTC. Protein: CASSAMGAGVLETQYF. The full variable domain, completed using reference TRBV7-2 and TRBJ2-5, is GAGVSQSPSNKVTEKGKDVELRCDPISGHTALYWYRQSLGQGLEFLIYFQGNSAPDKSGLPSDRFSAERTGGSVSTLTIQRTQQEDSAVYLCASSAMGAGVLETQYFGPGTRLLVL.